The 10 T cell receptor beta chains in this list originate from one sample, sequenced in a study of PD-L1 blockade in urothelial cancer. The repertoire was sequenced with immunoSEQ multiplex PCR; TCRdb's copy has only in-frame clones and lacks some. This table holds about 91,000 clones, roughly 90% found once. This material consisted of PBMCs, taken around atezolizumab (anti-PD-L1) treatment. The receptors stem from a man aged 55 to 69 with urothelial cancer.

Comments on this clone: Additional DNA sequences in this sample encode the identical CDR3. V usage is TRBV30 and J usage is TRBJ1-5; tentatively, D is TRBD1 (5 bases). CDR1 and CDR2 from the germline V gene are GTSNPN and SVGIG (reference sequence). V gave up 0 bases and J gave up 7 bases, with 10 bases separating them. The CDR3 covers 13 residues. CDR3 in DNA: TGTGCCTGGAGTGTAGCAGGGAACCAGCCCCAGCATTTT. Translated, it gives CAWSVAGNQPQHF.

This chain connects TRBV4-3 to TRBJ2-2; TRBD1 matches at 9 bases. Trimming cost V 4 bases and J 4 bases; bases outside gene matches: 13. Germline lookup yields CDR1 LGHNA and CDR2 YSLEER. This CDR3 region has 18 residues. CDR3 DNA: TGCGCCAGCAGCCGTATGTATGGGACAGGGTCCCTCACCGGGGAGCTGTTTTTT. It yields the protein CASSRMYGTGSLTGELFF.

This chain connects TRBV6-6 to TRBJ1-5, with 7 positions matching TRBD1. The ends lost 7 bases at V and 6 bases at J; junction bases unmatched: 6. Germline V gives CDR1 MNHNY, CDR2 SVGAGI (reference sequence). The CDR3 runs to 13 residues. CDR3 DNA sequence: TGTGCCAGCACTACAGGGGAAGTTCAGCCCCAGCATTTT. Amino acid sequence: CASTTGEVQPQHF.

This chain's CDR3 is CASSQEGATGNTIYF. The CDR3, as DNA: TGCGCCAGCAGCCAAGAGGGAGCCACTGGAAACACCATATATTTT. The V call is TRBV4-1, the J call TRBJ1-3; D gene uncertain. Germline-derived CDR1 and CDR2 are MGHRA and YSYEKL. V was trimmed by 0 bases and J by 2 bases, leaving 8 bases between them. The CDR3 length is 15 residues.

V usage is TRBV6-1 and J usage is TRBJ1-5, with D tentatively TRBD1 (6 bases). Germline CDR1 and CDR2: MNHNS and SASEGT. The CDR3 extends over 15 amino acids. Trimming removed 8 bases at V and 1 base at J, with 15 bases between. CDR3 DNA: TGTGCCAGCGGCTCACAGGGTCTCAGCAATCAGCCCCAGCATTTT. This encodes CASGSQGLSNQPQHF.

V usage is TRBV7-9 and J usage is TRBJ2-1, with 10 bases lining up with TRBD2. This CDR3 is 18 amino acids long. The V and J ends lost 2 bases and 9 bases, in that order; junction bases with no gene match: 16. Germline values: CDR1 SEHNR, CDR2 FQNEAQ (reference sequence). In DNA form, the CDR3 reads TGTGCCAGCAGCTTAAAGCCCCCCGGGGTAGCGGGAGGTGGTGAGCAGTTCTTC. Translation gives CASSLKPPGVAGGGEQFF.

A remark on this clone: An end of the junction differs from the germline gene, which may be a read error. The V and J genes are TRBV19 and TRBJ2-7, with D unclear. Germline V lookup: CDR1 LNHDA, CDR2 SQIVND (reference sequence). This CDR3 is 17 amino acids long. The CDR3 DNA reads as TGTGCCAGCAGTATCTACCTCACGTGGAGTCAGAGCTACGAGCAGTACTTC. Protein: CASSIYLTWSQSYEQYF.

The chain joins TRBV28 to TRBJ1-5; 7 nucleotides align to TRBD1. Germline V gene data show CDR1 as MDHEN and CDR2 as SYDVKM. V lost 7 bases and J lost 2; bases outside the gene matches: 11. This CDR3 has 16 residues. The CDR3 is CASTVKQGRGNQPQHF. CDR3 in DNA: TGTGCCAGCACCGTGAAACAGGGGAGAGGCAATCAGCCCCAGCATTTT.

The V and J genes are TRBV7-2 and TRBJ2-1; weak D call: TRBD2 (5 bases). Germline assignment: CDR1 SGHTA and CDR2 FQGNSA. The CDR3 has 12 residues. Trimming cost V 5 bases and J 7 bases, with 9 bases left between them. In DNA, the CDR3 is TGTGCCAGCAGCGGGAGAGGTAATGAGCAGTTCTTC. This encodes CASSGRGNEQFF.

The chain combines TRBV9 with TRBJ1-4, with TRBD1 identical over 7 bases. The CDR3 contains 14 residues. Germline lookup yields CDR1 SGDLS and CDR2 YYNGEE. Unmatched junction bases numbered 7, after V lost 4 bases and J lost 7 bases. This CDR3 is CASSLGQTIEKLFF. The CDR3 DNA sequence: TGTGCCAGCAGCCTGGGACAGACAATTGAAAAACTGTTTTTT. Complete variable domain (other parts from reference TRBV9 and TRBJ1-4): DSGVTQTPKHLITATGQRVTLRCSPRSGDLSVYWYQQSLDQGLQFLIQYYNGEERAKGNILERFSAQQFPDLHSELNLSSLELGDSALYFCASSLGQTIEKLFFGSGTQLSVL.